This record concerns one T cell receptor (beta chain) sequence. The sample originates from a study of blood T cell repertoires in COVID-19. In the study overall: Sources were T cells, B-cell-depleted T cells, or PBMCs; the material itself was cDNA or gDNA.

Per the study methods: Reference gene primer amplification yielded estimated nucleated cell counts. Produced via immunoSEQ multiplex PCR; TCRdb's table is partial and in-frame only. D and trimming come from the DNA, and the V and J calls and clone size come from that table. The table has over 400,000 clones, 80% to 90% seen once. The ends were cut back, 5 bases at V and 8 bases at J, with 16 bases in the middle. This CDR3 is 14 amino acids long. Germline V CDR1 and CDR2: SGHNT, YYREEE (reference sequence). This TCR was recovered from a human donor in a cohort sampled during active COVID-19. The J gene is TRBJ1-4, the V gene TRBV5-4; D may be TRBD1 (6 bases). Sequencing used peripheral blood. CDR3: CASSYRDNEEKLFF. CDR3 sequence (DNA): TGTGCCAGCAGTTACCGGGACAATGAGGAAAAACTGTTTTTT.